Listed here is a single T cell receptor (beta chain). Clones were sequenced by immunoSEQ multiplex PCR, and TCRdb holds only the in-frame ones, with some missing. The sample lists 300,000 to 350,000 clones; roughly 89% were seen once. This record belongs to a study of blood T cell repertoires in COVID-19. The CDR3 spans 17 residues. CDR1 MGHRA and CDR2 YSYEKL come from the germline V gene. J lost 0 bases, V lost 0 bases, and 5 bases had no gene match. What was sequenced was peripheral blood. This chain uses TRBV4-1 with TRBJ2-1; 7 bases line up with TRBD1. The receptor's source is a woman younger than 30 who had recovered from COVID-19. CDR3 sequence: CASSQDQGVFSYNEQFF. CDR3 DNA: TGCGCCAGCAGCCAAGATCAGGGGGTGTTCTCCTACAATGAGCAGTTCTTC.